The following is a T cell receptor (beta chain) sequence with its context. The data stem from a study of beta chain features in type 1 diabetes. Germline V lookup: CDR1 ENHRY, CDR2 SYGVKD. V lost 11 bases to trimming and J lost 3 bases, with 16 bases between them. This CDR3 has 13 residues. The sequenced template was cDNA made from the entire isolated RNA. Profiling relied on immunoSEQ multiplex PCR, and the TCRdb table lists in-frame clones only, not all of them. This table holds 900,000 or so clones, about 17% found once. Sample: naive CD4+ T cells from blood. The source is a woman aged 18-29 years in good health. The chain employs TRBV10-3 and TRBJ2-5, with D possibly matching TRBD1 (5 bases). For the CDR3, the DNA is TGTGCCGTTAGGCAGGGATCCGAAGAGACCCAGTACTTC. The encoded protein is CAVRQGSEETQYF.